These 24 T cell receptor beta chains originate from one sample sequenced in a study of regulatory T cells in long-lasting Graves disease. Library construction for TCR beta used iRepertoire HTBI primers and Arm-PCR of CDR3 regions. TCRdb reanalysed the multiplex PCR reads using MiXCR and keeps one entry per CDR3 protein. This table holds about 620,000 distinct CDR3 sequences, around 15% found once. Time point specified: newly diagnosed GD, antithyroid drugs for less than 3 months. Construction of the TCR library relied on RNA isolated from PBMCs. The sample was also reused in another study, on T cells in Graves' hyperthyroidism and ophthalmopathy.

The input for sequencing was peripheral blood mononuclear cells (PBMCs), taken at new diagnosis, from a patient treated with antithyroid drugs. These TCRs come from a woman in her 30s with Graves disease.

This clonotype was seen ten or more times. The J gene is TRBJ1-4, the V gene TRBV28; possibly TRBD1 for D (5 bases). The germline V gene has CDR1 MDHEN and CDR2 SYDVKM. Deletions cut 6 bases from V and 4 bases from J, with 21 bases between. This CDR3 has 17 residues. This CDR3 is CASSLTQGLEGNEKLFF. Written as DNA, the CDR3 is TGTGCCAGCAGCCTGACCCAGGGATTAGAGGGTAATGAAAAACTGTTTTTT.

This clonotype came up a few times. This chain connects TRBV20-1 to TRBJ2-5; 7 bases align to TRBD1. Trimming removed 6 bases from V and 5 bases from J; junction bases left unmatched: 9. The CDR3 extends over 13 amino acids. Germline CDR1 reads DFQATT; CDR2 reads SNEGSKA (reference sequence). The CDR3 reads CSADRDRDETQYF. The CDR3 nucleotides read TGCAGTGCAGACCGAGACAGGGATGAGACCCAGTACTTC.

This clonotype was picked up many times. In nucleotides, the CDR3 is TGTGCCAGCAGTTTATCGGGCCGGGCTTCACCCCTCCACTTT. It specifies CASSLSGRASPLHF. The V call is TRBV28, the J call TRBJ1-6; no clear D. The CDR3 has 14 residues. Germline CDR1 MDHEN, CDR2 SYDVKM. V was cut by 1 base and J by 9 bases, with 10 bases left in between. Looking up the rest from reference TRBV28 and TRBJ1-6 gives the full variable domain: DVKVTQSSRYLVKRTGEKVFLECVQDMDHENMFWYRQDPGLGLRLIYFSYDVKMKEKGDIPEGYSVSREKKERFSLILESASTNQTSMYLCASSLSGRASPLHFGNGTRLTVT.

This clonotype was observed a handful of times. The junction does not match germline at one end; this may be a read error. The rearrangement joins TRBV11-2 to TRBJ1-4; 8 bases fit TRBD1. The CDR3 runs to 16 residues. CDR1 is SGHAT, CDR2 FQNNGV, per germline. CDR3 in DNA: TGTGCCAACAGCCCCCGCCCGACAGGGGCAAATGAAAAACTGTTTTTT. Translating it yields CANSPRPTGANEKLFF.

This clonotype was found many times. V is TRBV7-2 and J is TRBJ1-1; no clear D. The germline V gene encodes CDR1 SGHTA and CDR2 FQGNSA. This CDR3 has 13 amino acids. The germline V and J ends were trimmed by 0 bases and 1 base, with 3 bases remaining between them. CDR3 bases: TGTGCCAGCAGCTTAGCGCCGAACACTGAAGCTTTCTTT. Amino acid sequence: CASSLAPNTEAFF.

The chain employs TRBV7-9 and TRBJ2-3; D is possibly TRBD2 (5 bases). The CDR3 is 18 amino acids. The germline gives CDR1 SEHNR, CDR2 FQNEAQ (reference sequence). The germline V and J ends were trimmed by 2 bases and 4 bases, with 22 bases remaining between them. CDR3 bases: TGTGCCAGCAGCTTACGCTTGCCGCAGCGGCCTGGGGCAGATACGCAGTATTTT. Protein: CASSLRLPQRPGADTQYF.

V is TRBV19 and J is TRBJ1-5; 8 bases are shared with TRBD1. Germline CDR1 reads LNHDA; CDR2 reads SQIVND (reference sequence). V shed 7 bases, J shed 4 bases, and the junction held 9 bases outside the gene matches. The CDR3 totals 15 residues. The CDR3 is CASTRGQAMNQPQHF. CDR3 bases: TGTGCCAGTACTAGGGGACAGGCGATGAATCAGCCCCAGCATTTT.

In its sample, this clonotype was seen a few times. The chain uses TRBV20-1 and TRBJ2-3, with 7 positions matching TRBD2. The germline gives CDR1 DFQATT, CDR2 SNEGSKA (reference sequence). The CDR3 covers 13 residues. The CDR3 is CSLPLAGTDTQYF. In DNA, the CDR3 is TGCAGCCTGCCGCTAGCGGGCACAGATACGCAGTATTTT.

V and J are TRBV10-1 and TRBJ2-2; possibly TRBD2 for D (6 bases). Germline assignment: CDR1 WNHNN and CDR2 SYGVQD (reference sequence). Trimming shortened V by 0 bases and J by 5 bases, and 13 bases separated the two germline ends. This CDR3 has 16 amino acids. The CDR3 DNA sequence: TGCGCCAGCAGTGAGTCGAGTTGGAGGGCAACCGGGGAGCTGTTTTTT. Its translation: CASSESSWRATGELFF.

The chain combines TRBV3-1 with TRBJ2-7; 11 bases align to TRBD2. Per the germline V gene, CDR1 is LGHDT and CDR2 is YNNKEL (reference sequence). The V segment lost 0 bases and the J segment 5 bases; nucleotides outside the gene matches: 6. The CDR3 loop spans 16 amino acids. The CDR3 here is CASSQERLAGGDEQYF. In nucleotides, the CDR3 is TGTGCCAGCAGCCAAGAGCGGCTAGCGGGAGGAGACGAGCAGTACTTC.

Many counts were recorded for this clonotype. This chain uses TRBV7-2 with TRBJ2-5; D remains ambiguous. The length of the CDR3 is 16 residues. Germline V gives CDR1 SGHTA, CDR2 FQGNSA. Trimming left V 2 bases short and J 5 bases short, with 18 bases between. The CDR3 spells CASSLSYQRLWETQYF. DNA for the CDR3: TGTGCCAGCAGCTTAAGTTACCAGCGACTTTGGGAGACCCAGTACTTC.

In its sample, this clonotype was seen many times. The chain uses TRBV28 and TRBJ2-3, with TRBD1 matching 7 bases. CDR1 is MDHEN and CDR2 is SYDVKM in the germline V gene. With V trimmed by 6 bases and J by 5 bases, 8 bases remained unmatched. This CDR3 has 14 residues. This chain's CDR3 is CASSPTNRGDTQYF. As DNA, the CDR3 is TGTGCCAGCAGCCCCACTAACAGGGGAGATACGCAGTATTTT.

This clonotype was seen ten or more times. J is TRBJ1-2 and V is TRBV28; possibly TRBD1 for D (5 bases). Trimming shortened V by 8 bases and J by 0 bases, and 16 bases separated the two germline ends. The CDR3 spans 15 residues. The germline gives CDR1 MDHEN, CDR2 SYDVKM. CDR3 loop: CASEKGTLSNYGYTF. CDR3 bases: TGTGCCAGCGAAAAGGGGACCCTATCTAACTATGGCTACACCTTC.

This clonotype was seen more than once but under ten times. V gene TRBV15 combines with J gene TRBJ2-7, with TRBD2 as a possible D gene (6 bases). The CDR3 consists of 14 residues. CDR1 and CDR2 (germline): LNHNV, YYDKDF (reference sequence). Trimming removed 5 bases at V and 7 bases at J, with 18 bases between. CDR3 loop: CATSPLGRPWEQYF. The CDR3 DNA is TGTGCCACCAGCCCCTTGGGGAGGCCGTGGGAGCAGTACTTC.

This clonotype was picked up many times. This chain uses TRBV2 with TRBJ2-7, with 9 bases matching TRBD1. The CDR3 is 13 residues long. Trimming took 9 bases from V and 5 from J; bases not matched to a gene: 8. Germline V gene data show CDR1 as SNHLY and CDR2 as FYNNEI. The CDR3 is CASKPGTGNEQYF. The CDR3, as DNA: TGTGCCAGTAAACCCGGGACAGGGAACGAGCAGTACTTC. Supplemented by reference TRBV2 and TRBJ2-7, the full variable domain reads EPEVTQTPSHQVTQMGQEVILRCVPISNHLYFYWYRQILGQKVEFLVSFYNNEISEKSEIFDDQFSVERPDGSNFTLKIRSTKLEDSAMYFCASKPGTGNEQYFGPGTRLTVT.

The chain uses TRBV20-1 and TRBJ2-7, with D uncertain. Trimming took off 1 base at V and 6 bases at J, with 16 bases between the two ends. CDR1 is DFQATT, CDR2 SNEGSKA, per germline (reference sequence). The CDR3 runs to 14 residues. The chain's CDR3 is CSARAGYGLFEQYF. CDR3 coding DNA: TGCAGTGCTAGAGCAGGCTACGGGCTGTTCGAGCAGTACTTC.

This clonotype has ten or more counts. J is TRBJ1-1 and V is TRBV6-4; D is ambiguous. Germline CDR1 is MRHNA and CDR2 is SNTAGT. The CDR3 totals 16 residues. Trimming cost V 4 bases and J 0 bases, with 15 bases left between them. CDR3 region: CASSAGHSEMNTEAFF. The CDR3 region has the DNA TGTGCCAGCAGTGCAGGCCACTCAGAAATGAACACTGAAGCTTTCTTT.

Ten or more counts support this clonotype. The V and J genes are TRBV29-1 and TRBJ1-1, with D possibly TRBD1 on 6 matching bases. V lost 2 bases, J lost 5 bases, and 18 bases lay in between. CDR1 SQVTM and CDR2 ANQGSEA come from the germline V gene. The CDR3 runs to 15 residues. CDR3 in amino acids: CSVEKGVWRRTEAFF. As DNA, the CDR3 is TGCAGCGTTGAAAAGGGGGTATGGCGGCGTACTGAAGCTTTCTTT.

The chain carries TRBV28 and TRBJ2-1, with 7 bases that match TRBD2. The CDR3 spans 10 residues. V shed 8 bases and J 9 bases; nucleotides not matched to a gene: 1. Germline V gene sequence: CDR1 MDHEN, CDR2 SYDVKM. In DNA form, the CDR3 reads TGTGCCAGCGGGGAGGGTGAGCAGTTCTTC. Amino acid sequence: CASGEGEQFF.

This clonotype was found many times. This chain uses TRBV29-1 with TRBJ1-1; possibly TRBD1 for D (5 bases). Germline CDR1 and CDR2: SQVTM and ANQGSEA. Trimming pared 6 bases from V and 6 bases from J, leaving 11 bases between. The length of the CDR3 is 11 residues. The CDR3 DNA is TGCAGCGTGGGGGAGGCCGCTGAAGCTTTCTTT. Translating it yields CSVGEAAEAFF.

In the case of this clonotype: A much larger clone lies one base from this, so it may be a read error. The rearrangement links TRBV28 to TRBJ1-2, with a possible D match to TRBD1 (5 bases). Germline values: CDR1 MDHEN, CDR2 SYDVKM. The length of the CDR3 is 18 residues. The DNA of the CDR3 is TGTGCCAGCAGGCCCAGACAGTCCCTCATAATCTTTAACCATGGCTACACCTTC. Translation: CASRPRQSLIIFNHGYTF.

The chain is built from TRBV5-6 and TRBJ1-2; no clear D gene. The CDR3 spans 12 residues. CDR1 SGHDT and CDR2 YYEEEE come from the germline V gene. Trimming stripped 1 base from V and 7 bases from J, with 8 bases between. CDR3 region: CASSLWGSGYTF. CDR3 nucleotides: TGTGCCAGCAGCTTGTGGGGTAGTGGCTACACCTTC.

V usage is TRBV28 and J usage is TRBJ2-5; D uncertain. This CDR3 has 12 amino acids. The germline V and J ends were trimmed by 6 bases and 9 bases, with 14 bases remaining between them. From germline, CDR1 is MDHEN and CDR2 SYDVKM. The DNA for the CDR3 is TGTGCCAGCAGCCGAGCCCCGGTGGCCCAGTACTTC. As protein: CASSRAPVAQYF. Full variable domain (missing parts from reference TRBV28 and TRBJ2-5): DVKVTQSSRYLVKRTGEKVFLECVQDMDHENMFWYRQDPGLGLRLIYFSYDVKMKEKGDIPEGYSVSREKKERFSLILESASTNQTSMYLCASSRAPVAQYFGPGTRLLVL.

This clonotype appeared a few times. The CDR3 loop is CSAREPNYGYTF. CDR3 in DNA: TGCAGTGCCCGGGAGCCCAACTATGGCTACACCTTC. The V call is TRBV20-1, the J call TRBJ1-2; the D is unclear. The V end was cut by 6 bases, the J end by 2 bases, with 10 bases between. Germline V lookup: CDR1 DFQATT, CDR2 SNEGSKA (reference sequence). This CDR3 comprises 12 residues.